This T cell receptor beta chain emerged from a study of cytomegalovirus exposure and HLA in healthy donors. As concerns this clone: Its antigen is not known.

Primers included in the PCR were 60 Vbeta and 13 Jbeta primers. Per the original data handling: The authors later counted 65 million to 90 million unique TCR beta chains, roughly 11 million of them shared. The repertoire was sequenced with immunoSEQ multiplex PCR; TCRdb's copy has only in-frame clones and lacks some. The V and J calls and the clone size are those of that table, but D and trimming were determined from the DNA. The table includes roughly 150,000 clones, approximately 83% detected once. The V end lost 4 bases, the J end lost 8 bases, and 7 bases lay between the germline ends. CDR1 is SGHTS and CDR2 is YDEGEE in the germline V gene. The CDR3 sequence is 11 residues long. Overall study findings and caveats: The study listed 164 cytomegalovirus-associated TCR beta chains. Usually a TCR sequence was rare, but some public TCRs were found in many donors.

The chain recombines TRBV5-8 with TRBJ1-5; D is unresolved. Sequencing was carried out using PBMCs. The receptor comes from a woman in her thirties or forties in good health and CMV-seronegative. CDR3 bases: TGTGCCAGCAGCCCCGGTAAGCCCCAGCATTTT. Translation: CASSPGKPQHF.